The 22 T cell receptor beta chains below were found in one sample sequenced in a study of prognosis after radiotherapy for stage I lung cancer. Genomic DNA yielded TCR beta CDR3, amplified by two-round multiplex PCR. The authors ran first-round PCR with primers specific to each TRBV and TRBJ gene. MiXCR, applied by TCRdb to the multiplex PCR reads, yields one record per CDR3 protein. The table has about 51,000 distinct CDR3 sequences, 30% to 35% seen once. Sequencing used PBMCs, obtained before or after stereotactic body radiation therapy (not recorded which). The receptor source for this set is a donor aged 50 or older with non-small cell lung cancer.

This clonotype occurred many times. The chain recombines TRBV12-3 or TRBV12-4 with TRBJ1-5; 7 bases align to TRBD1. V shed 7 bases, J shed 2 bases, and the junction held 2 bases outside the gene matches. The CDR3 is 13 residues long. CDR3 protein: CASIGTGNQPQHF. The CDR3 DNA sequence: TGTGCCAGCATCGGGACAGGCAATCAGCCCCAGCATTTT.

This clonotype was counted between two and nine times. Just one base apart from a much larger clone, this may be a read error. This rearrangement joins TRBV14 to TRBJ2-7; unclear D gene. The V end was cut by 3 bases, the J end by 6 bases, with 15 bases between. The CDR3 length is 14 residues. Germline V gene data show CDR1 as SGHDN and CDR2 as FVKESK. The CDR3: CASSQINGSGEQYF. In nucleotides, the CDR3 is TGTGCCAGCAGCCAGATAAATGGCTCGGGCGAGCAGTACTTC.

Concerning this clonotype: Only one base separates this from a far larger clonotype, so it likely reflects a read error. The rearrangement joins TRBV7-9 to TRBJ2-7, with 10 bases fitting TRBD2. Trimming took 4 bases from V and 2 from J; bases not matched to a gene: 11. This CDR3 has 17 residues. CDR1 SEHNR and CDR2 FQNEAQ come from the germline V gene (reference sequence). CDR3 sequence reads: CASSWYAGLAGAYEQYF. CDR3 sequence (DNA): TGTGCCAGCAGCTGGTACGCCGGGCTAGCGGGGGCCTACGAGCAGTACTTC.

The table lists this clonotype with a few counts. This likely reflects a read error, since a far larger clone is one base away. This rearrangement joins TRBV6-2 or TRBV6-3 to TRBJ2-2; 7 positions match TRBD2. The CDR3 is 13 residues long. Trimming at V came to 5 bases and at J to 5 bases, leaving 2 bases not matched to a gene. CDR1 and CDR2 (germline): MNHEY, SVGEGT. For the CDR3, the DNA is TGTGCCAGCAGTGTGGGGGGGACCGGGGAGCTGTTTTTT. Protein: CASSVGGTGELFF.

The table lists this clonotype with many counts. The V and J genes are TRBV7-2 and TRBJ2-1; D unclear. V shed 2 bases and J shed 13 bases, with 21 bases lying between them. Germline loops: CDR1 SGHTA, CDR2 FQGNSA. CDR3 length: 15 residues. The CDR3 sequence is CASSLYARDQTLQFF. CDR3 nucleotide sequence: TGTGCCAGCAGCTTATACGCTAGAGACCAAACATTACAGTTCTTC.

This clonotype was recorded at least ten times. The genes are TRBV28 and TRBJ2-7, with D unresolved. The V and J ends lost 6 bases and 6 bases respectively, with 12 bases between them. CDR3 length equals 12 residues. The germline gives CDR1 MDHEN, CDR2 SYDVKM. CDR3 amino acids: CASRSGMFEQYF. The CDR3 bases are TGTGCCAGCAGGAGTGGGATGTTCGAGCAGTACTTC.

The genes are TRBV7-2 and TRBJ2-2; D perhaps matches TRBD2 (7 bases). V was clipped by 6 bases and J by 9 bases, with 17 bases between them. CDR3 size: 14 residues. The germline gives CDR1 SGHTA, CDR2 FQGNSA. The CDR3 bases are TGTGCCAGCAGTCGTTCGCGGGGGCCTTGGGAGCTGTTTTTT. It yields the protein CASSRSRGPWELFF.

With regard to this clonotype: A much larger clonotype is one base distant, so this may be a read error. The chain links TRBV27 to TRBJ2-5; D is possibly TRBD1 (5 bases). V lost 3 bases, J lost 0 bases, and 8 bases lay in between. In germline, CDR1 is MNHEY, CDR2 SMNVEV (reference sequence). The CDR3 runs to 14 residues. CDR3 nucleotides: TGTGCCAGCAGTTTCTACAGGTACCAAGAGACCCAGTACTTC. As protein: CASSFYRYQETQYF.

There are a few counts of this clonotype. Possible read error: a much larger clone is one base away. CDR3 DNA sequence: TGTGCCAGTAGTCGGGTAGGCGGGAGTAAAACCGTGGAGCTGTTTTTT. It encodes CASSRVGGSKTVELFF. The chain uses TRBV19 and TRBJ2-2; 7 bases are a match to TRBD2. The CDR3 has 16 residues. The germline gives CDR1 LNHDA, CDR2 SQIVND (reference sequence).

This clonotype was recorded at least ten times. The V call is TRBV11-2, the J call TRBJ2-3; D tentatively fits TRBD1 or TRBD2 (5 bases each). V lost 5 bases and J 2 bases, leaving 14 bases between the germline ends. Germline V gives CDR1 SGHAT, CDR2 FQNNGV. The CDR3 contains 15 residues. CDR3 nucleotide sequence: TGTGCCAGCAGCCCAGAGGGGATAGACACAGATACGCAGTATTTT. Translation gives CASSPEGIDTDTQYF.

This clonotype was picked up many times. The V and J genes are TRBV12-3 or TRBV12-4 and TRBJ2-1, with 9 bases matching TRBD2. After removal of 5 bases from V and 4 bases from J, the junction contained 3 bases not matched to a gene. This CDR3 is 14 amino acids long. Written as DNA, the CDR3 is TGTGCCAGCAGTCGACTAGCGGATTACAATGAGCAGTTCTTC. This codes for CASSRLADYNEQFF.

This clonotype came up many times. This rearrangement joins TRBV6-2 or TRBV6-3 to TRBJ1-1, with 7 bases aligning to TRBD1. Germline lookup yields CDR1 MNHEY and CDR2 SVGEGT. The CDR3 is made up of 14 amino acids. V lost 0 bases and J lost 4; bases outside the gene matches: 2. The CDR3 region is CASSYSRQGTEAFF. Here the CDR3 DNA reads TGTGCCAGCAGTTACTCTCGACAGGGCACTGAAGCTTTCTTT.

This clonotype is termed medium-sized. CDR3 coding DNA: TGCGCCAGCAGCCAAATTGGGGGCAGGTGGCTAAGCTACACCTTC. Translating it yields CASSQIGGRWLSYTF. This sequence joins TRBV4-1 and TRBJ1-2, with a weak D call TRBD1 (6 bases). From germline, CDR1 is MGHRA and CDR2 YSYEKL. V was cut by 2 bases and J by 9 bases, with 19 bases left in between. The CDR3 is 15 residues long.

This clonotype came up many times. The chain combines TRBV7-2 with TRBJ1-4; 7 bases line up with TRBD1. The CDR3 spans 14 residues. Germline V gene lookup returns CDR1 SGHTA and CDR2 FQGNSA. After removal of 3 bases from V and 6 bases from J, the junction contained 4 bases not matched to a gene. CDR3 DNA sequence: TGTGCCAGCAGCTTTCAGGGGGGCGATGAAAAACTGTTTTTT. Translated: CASSFQGGDEKLFF.

This clonotype was detected ten times or more. The V and J genes are TRBV7-2 and TRBJ1-2; no definite D call. The CDR3 is 13 amino acids. The germline gives CDR1 SGHTA, CDR2 FQGNSA. V was clipped by 1 base and J by 4 bases, with 7 bases between them. CDR3 bases: TGTGCCAGCAGCTTAGAAGGCCTCTATGGCTACACCTTC. Amino acids: CASSLEGLYGYTF.

This clonotype was detected many times. The rearrangement joins TRBV5-1 to TRBJ2-7; TRBD2 agrees at 9 bases. Per the germline V gene, CDR1 is SGHRS and CDR2 is YFSETQ. Unmatched junction bases numbered 8, after V lost 4 bases and J lost 3 bases. The CDR3 is 15 amino acids. Here the CDR3 reads CASSRSGRNLYEQYF. In nucleotides, the CDR3 is TGCGCCAGCAGCCGAAGCGGGAGGAATCTCTACGAGCAGTACTTC.

This clonotype was observed many times. The chain recombines TRBV5-1 with TRBJ2-1; tentatively, D is TRBD2 (5 bases). The germline gives CDR1 SGHRS, CDR2 YFSETQ. This CDR3 is built from 14 residues. V was clipped by 0 bases and J by 8 bases, with 12 bases between them. For the CDR3, the DNA is TGCGCCAGCAGCTTGGGACTACCTTATGATGAGCAGTTCTTC. It specifies CASSLGLPYDEQFF.

This clonotype was seen many times. The chain recombines TRBV29-1 with TRBJ1-2; D may be TRBD1 (5 bases). Germline CDR1 is SQVTM and CDR2 is ANQGSEA. The CDR3 is 12 amino acids. The V and J ends lost 6 bases and 8 bases respectively, with 16 bases between them. The CDR3 reads CSVVRPGEGYTF. The CDR3 region has the DNA TGCAGCGTGGTAAGACCGGGGGAGGGCTACACCTTC.

In this sample, this clonotype turned up many times. The chain is built from TRBV5-1 and TRBJ2-1, with a possible D match to TRBD2 (5 bases). Deletions cut 0 bases from V and 9 bases from J, with 16 bases between. Germline assignment: CDR1 SGHRS and CDR2 YFSETQ. The CDR3 is made up of 15 amino acids. CDR3 residues: CASSLDPGVKVEQFF. CDR3 coding DNA: TGCGCCAGCAGCTTGGATCCCGGGGTAAAGGTTGAGCAGTTCTTC.

This clonotype came up many times. The CDR3 nucleotides read TGTGCCAGTATTAACTGGGGGAACACCGGGGAGCTGTTTTTT. Residues: CASINWGNTGELFF. J is TRBJ2-2 and V is TRBV19; D unresolved. The V end was cut by 7 bases, the J end by 1 base, with 10 bases between. CDR1 and CDR2 (germline): LNHDA, SQIVND (reference sequence). The CDR3 covers 14 residues.

A remark on this clonotype: This likely traces to a read error, being one base from a far larger clone. The chain joins TRBV6-4 to TRBJ2-7; D ambiguous. Germline V gene data show CDR1 as MRHNA and CDR2 as SNTAGT. The CDR3 is 12 residues long. Trimming took off 5 bases at V and 3 bases at J, with 8 bases between the two ends. In DNA, the CDR3 is TGTGCCAGCAGTACTATCTGCTACGAGCAGTACTTC. Amino acid sequence: CASSTICYEQYF.

The sample holds many counts of this clonotype. The CDR3 nucleotides read TGTGCCAGCGCCGTAGCCGGGGAGCTGTTTTTT. Its translation: CASAVAGELFF. V usage is TRBV10-3 and J usage is TRBJ2-2; D unresolved. V was trimmed by 10 bases and J by 6 bases, leaving 9 bases between them. The CDR3 covers 11 residues. Germline V gene lookup returns CDR1 ENHRY and CDR2 SYGVKD.